This TCR beta chain was captured by sequencing in a study of metastatic and nonmetastatic thyroid tumors. Treatment of any kind had been given to no patient before thyroid surgery. TCRdb re-called the PCR reads through MiXCR. The sample has 20,000 to 25,000 clones, roughly a sixth seen once. Germline assignment: CDR1 MNHNS and CDR2 SASEGT. Deletions cut 8 bases from V and 4 bases from J, with 15 bases between. This CDR3 spans 14 amino acids. The sample taken for sequencing was blood. The chain employs TRBV6-1 and TRBJ1-5, with D tentatively TRBD1 (5 bases). This receptor was obtained from a female donor with papillary thyroid cancer or a benign thyroid nodule (not recorded which). Some clones in this sample may be carry-over from other donors' samples. The CDR3 region is CASHGGEHNQPQHF. The CDR3 DNA reads as TGTGCCAGCCATGGGGGGGAGCATAATCAGCCCCAGCATTTT.